The 23 T cell receptor beta chains given below trace back to one sample, sequenced in a study of long-term antiretroviral therapy in people with HIV. Runs used v3.0 of the immunoSEQ assay and were done at survey level. Profiling relied on immunoSEQ multiplex PCR, and the TCRdb table lists in-frame clones only, not all of them. The sample has 30,000 to 35,000 clones; 60% to 85% are singletons. Sample: unsorted PBMCs, taken 3.1 years after starting antiretroviral therapy. The origin of the receptors is a woman between 45 and 65 years old with HIV.

The chain carries TRBV5-1 and TRBJ2-3, with 10 bases identical to TRBD2. J gave up 0 bases and V 3 bases, and 19 bases lay outside the gene matches. This CDR3 contains 21 residues. Germline values: CDR1 SGHRS, CDR2 YFSETQ. For the CDR3, the DNA is TGCGCCAGCAGCTCCTCGGGTGGTAGCGGGGGGAGCCGAAAAAGCACAGATACGCAGTATTTT. It specifies CASSSSGGSGGSRKSTDTQYF.

The chain's CDR3 is CASSYSAGSIGGYTF. The CDR3, as DNA: TGTGCCAGCAGTTACTCAGCCGGTTCTATCGGTGGCTACACCTTC. The V call is TRBV6-5, the J call TRBJ1-2; D ambiguous. Germline-derived CDR1 and CDR2 are MNHEY and SVGAGI. The CDR3 consists of 15 residues. V dropped 0 bases and J dropped 7 bases, with 15 bases sitting between them.

This sequence joins TRBV27 and TRBJ2-1, with a tentative D call TRBD1 (6 bases). Germline V lookup: CDR1 MNHEY, CDR2 SMNVEV (reference sequence). The CDR3 runs to 14 residues. The V gene lost 2 bases and the J gene lost 7 bases, with 12 bases spanning the gap. This CDR3 reads CASSLRGGRNEQFF. DNA for the CDR3: TGTGCCAGCAGTTTAAGAGGGGGTCGGAATGAGCAGTTCTTC.

The chain employs TRBV18 and TRBJ1-1; TRBD1 aligns across 12 bases. The CDR3 totals 15 residues. CDR1 is KGHSH and CDR2 is LQKENI in the germline V gene. J gave up 11 bases and V 3 bases, and 10 bases lay outside the gene matches. The DNA of the CDR3 is TGTGCCAGCTCACCCGTCCCGGGACAGGGGGCCGGTGCTTTCTTT. Amino acids: CASSPVPGQGAGAFF. Together with reference TRBV18 and TRBJ1-1, the CDR3 gives the full variable domain: NAGVMQNPRHLVRRRGQEARLRCSPMKGHSHVYWYRQLPEEGLKFMVYLQKENIIDESGMPKERFSAEFPKEGPSILRIQQVVRGDSAAYFCASSPVPGQGAGAFFGQGTRLTVV.

The chain is built from TRBV15 and TRBJ2-5, with a possible D match to TRBD1 (7 bases). Germline V CDR1 and CDR2: LNHNV, YYDKDF (reference sequence). This CDR3 has 15 amino acids. Trimming shortened V by 4 bases and J by 4 bases, and 16 bases separated the two germline ends. This CDR3 is CATSKGTEGLETQYF. DNA of the CDR3: TGTGCCACCAGCAAAGGGACAGAGGGACTAGAGACCCAGTACTTC. The entire variable domain, with the rest obtained from reference TRBV15 and TRBJ2-5, is as follows: DAMVIQNPRYQVTQFGKPVTLSCSQTLNHNVMYWYQQKSSQAPKLLFHYYDKDFNNEADTPDNFQSRRPNTSFCFLDIRSPGLGDTAMYLCATSKGTEGLETQYFGPGTRLLVL.

This chain links TRBV4-1 with TRBJ1-5, with D possibly matching TRBD1 (5 bases). Germline V lookup: CDR1 MGHRA, CDR2 YSYEKL. With 1 base removed from V and 0 bases from J, the gap between germline ends came to 13 bases. The CDR3 has 17 amino acids. The CDR3: CASSQGQWDPSNQPQHF. The CDR3 DNA follows: TGCGCCAGCAGCCAAGGGCAGTGGGACCCTAGCAATCAGCCCCAGCATTTT.

This clone is a singleton in its sample. The chain uses TRBV30 and TRBJ2-4, with unresolved D. The V end lost 3 bases, the J end lost 3 bases, and 9 bases lay between the germline ends. The germline V gene encodes CDR1 GTSNPN and CDR2 SVGIG (reference sequence). The CDR3 loop spans 13 amino acids. The CDR3 sequence is CAWRGFGKNIQYF. CDR3 bases: TGTGCCTGGAGAGGCTTCGGCAAAAACATTCAGTACTTC.

This chain joins TRBV7-9 and TRBJ2-5, with D unresolved. Trimming pared 0 bases from V and 5 bases from J, leaving 10 bases between. There are 14 residues in the CDR3. Germline CDR1 SEHNR, CDR2 FQNEAQ (reference sequence). The CDR3 DNA follows: TGTGCCAGCAGCTTAGCGGGCGCGAGGGAGACCCAGTACTTC. Translating gives CASSLAGARETQYF.

The chain joins TRBV15 to TRBJ1-5; 7 nucleotides agree with TRBD1. J lost 0 bases, V lost 1 base, and 6 bases had no gene match. The CDR3 sequence is 17 residues long. Germline CDR1 is LNHNV and CDR2 is YYDKDF (reference sequence). The DNA for the CDR3 is TGTGCCACCAGCAGAGCGAACAGGGGATTTAGCAATCAGCCCCAGCATTTT. Translating gives CATSRANRGFSNQPQHF.

In its sample, this clone is medium-sized. The junction and the germline gene differ at one end; a read error may be behind it. This chain uses TRBV12-5 with TRBJ1-2; D gene uncertain. The length of the CDR3 is 10 residues. Germline V lookup: CDR1 LGHNT, CDR2 FRNRAP. CDR3 sequence: CASGWPGPAF. CDR3 DNA: TGTGCTAGTGGTTGGCCGGGTCCGGCCTTC.

The chain combines TRBV7-3 with TRBJ2-2; no definite D call. Deletions cut 4 bases from V and 6 bases from J, with 6 bases between. The V gene's germline CDR1 is SGHTA and CDR2 FQGTGA. This CDR3 contains 12 residues. In DNA form, the CDR3 reads TGTGCCAGCAGCTCCAATGCCGGGGAGCTGTTTTTT. The encoded protein is CASSSNAGELFF.

J is TRBJ2-5 and V is TRBV23-1, with D unresolved. TRBV23-1 belongs to the ORF category, with a function that is uncertain. With 0 bases removed from V and 7 bases from J, the gap between germline ends came to 9 bases. This CDR3 spans 13 amino acids. The CDR3 loop is CASSQSKAGTQYF. The CDR3 DNA reads TGCGCCAGCAGTCAATCGAAGGCCGGGACCCAGTACTTC.

This clone showed up just once. V gene TRBV9 combines with J gene TRBJ1-6, with TRBD1 matching 9 bases. This CDR3 spans 15 amino acids. Germline CDR1 is SGDLS and CDR2 is YYNGEE. Germline trimming cut 4 bases from V and 9 bases from J; bases unmatched to any gene: 8. Here the CDR3 reads CASSTSGTGFSPLHF. CDR3 DNA: TGTGCCAGCAGCACCTCCGGGACAGGGTTTTCACCCCTCCACTTT.

The rearrangement joins TRBV6-4 to TRBJ2-3; 8 nucleotides align to TRBD1. CDR1 is MRHNA and CDR2 is SNTAGT in the germline V gene. The CDR3 extends over 15 amino acids. Trimming cost V 4 bases and J 4 bases; bases outside gene matches: 7. CDR3 in DNA: TGTGCCAGCAGTGTCCCCCCGACAGGGGCAGATACGCAGTATTTT. Its protein product is CASSVPPTGADTQYF.

This rearrangement joins TRBV5-1 to TRBJ1-1; tentatively, D is TRBD1 (5 bases). This CDR3 has 14 amino acids. V lost 0 bases and J lost 3, with 9 bases in between. Germline loops: CDR1 SGHRS, CDR2 YFSETQ. The CDR3 region has the DNA TGCGCCAGCAGCTTGGCCAGGGAGGACACTGAAGCTTTCTTT. Its translation is CASSLAREDTEAFF.

CDR3 DNA sequence: TGTGCCAGCTCACCATCTAGGAACAGGGCGAACACCGGGGAGCTGTTTTTT. This translates into CASSPSRNRANTGELFF. This chain links TRBV18 with TRBJ2-2; D is perhaps TRBD1 (6 bases). Germline CDR1 and CDR2: KGHSH and LQKENI. The CDR3 runs 17 residues. Trimming took 2 bases from V and 0 from J, leaving 13 bases between them. Based on the CDR3 plus reference TRBV18 and TRBJ2-2, the full variable domain is NAGVMQNPRHLVRRRGQEARLRCSPMKGHSHVYWYRQLPEEGLKFMVYLQKENIIDESGMPKERFSAEFPKEGPSILRIQQVVRGDSAAYFCASSPSRNRANTGELFFGEGSRLTVL.

The CDR3 DNA sequence: TGTGCCAGCAGCCCCAGCGGGAGGGGGCCAGATACGCAGTATTTT. Amino acid sequence: CASSPSGRGPDTQYF. This chain joins TRBV7-9 and TRBJ2-3, with 10 bases fitting TRBD2. The CDR3 has 15 amino acids. CDR1 and CDR2 (germline): SEHNR, FQNEAQ (reference sequence). The J segment lost 4 bases and the V segment lost 5 bases, leaving 6 bases of the junction unmatched.

The CDR3 bases are TGTGCCAGCAGTCACACAGGGATTCACAACCCCTACGAGCAGTACTTC. This sequence encodes CASSHTGIHNPYEQYF. The chain joins TRBV27 to TRBJ2-7; D may be TRBD1 (6 bases). CDR1 is MNHEY and CDR2 is SMNVEV in the germline V gene (reference sequence). The ends were cut back, 5 bases at V and 2 bases at J, with 19 bases in the middle. The CDR3 sequence is 16 residues long.

The chain joins TRBV14 to TRBJ1-1, with D uncertain. Looked up from germline, CDR1 is SGHDN and CDR2 is FVKESK. CDR3 length: 16 amino acids. The ends were cut back, 4 bases at V and 0 bases at J, with 15 bases in the middle. CDR3 sequence (DNA): TGTGCCAGCAGCCCCTACCCCTCGACTGTGAACACTGAAGCTTTCTTT. Translated: CASSPYPSTVNTEAFF.

This sequence joins TRBV13 and TRBJ2-6; D is ambiguous. CDR1 and CDR2 from the germline V gene are PRHDT and FYEKMQ (reference sequence). V gave up 6 bases and J gave up 1 base, with 4 bases separating them. The CDR3 runs to 13 residues. CDR3 sequence reads: CASSRSGANVLTF. For the CDR3, the DNA is TGTGCCAGCAGTCGATCTGGGGCCAACGTCCTGACTTTC.

The chain has TRBV5-1 and TRBJ2-7; 9 bases align to TRBD1. The CDR3 contains 15 residues. Trimming at V came to 4 bases and at J to 7 bases, leaving 12 bases not matched to a gene. The germline V gene encodes CDR1 SGHRS and CDR2 YFSETQ. The CDR3 DNA is TGCGCCAGCAGCCTCCAGGGACAGGGTGCGCGGGAGCAGTACTTC. It codes for CASSLQGQGAREQYF.

This clone appeared a few times. This sequence joins TRBV6-1 and TRBJ1-2; D not certain. Trimming removed 0 bases at V and 3 bases at J, with 8 bases between. Germline lookup yields CDR1 MNHNS and CDR2 SASEGT. CDR3 length: 14 residues. CDR3 protein: CASSEALRDYGYTF. CDR3 DNA: TGTGCCAGCAGTGAAGCGCTTCGGGACTATGGCTACACCTTC.

The chain uses TRBV15 and TRBJ1-3, with D unresolved. CDR3 length equals 12 residues. V was cut by 1 base and J by 2 bases, with 0 bases left in between. CDR1 and CDR2 (germline): LNHNV, YYDKDF (reference sequence). The CDR3 nucleotides read TGTGCCACCAGCAGAGCTGGAAACACCATATATTTT. Its translation: CATSRAGNTIYF.